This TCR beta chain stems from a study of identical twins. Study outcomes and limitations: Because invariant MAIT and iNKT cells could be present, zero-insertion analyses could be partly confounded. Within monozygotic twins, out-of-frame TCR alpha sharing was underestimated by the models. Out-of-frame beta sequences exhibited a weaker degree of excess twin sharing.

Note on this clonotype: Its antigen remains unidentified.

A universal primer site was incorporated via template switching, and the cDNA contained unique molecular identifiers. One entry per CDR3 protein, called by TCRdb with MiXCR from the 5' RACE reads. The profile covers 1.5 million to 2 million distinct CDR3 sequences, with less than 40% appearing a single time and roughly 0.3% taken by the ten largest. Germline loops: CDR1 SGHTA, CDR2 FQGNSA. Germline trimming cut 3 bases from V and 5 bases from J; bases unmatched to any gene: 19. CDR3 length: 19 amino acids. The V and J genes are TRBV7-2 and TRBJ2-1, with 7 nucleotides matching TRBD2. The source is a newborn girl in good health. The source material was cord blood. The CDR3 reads CASSFFGMFGLAVHNEQFF. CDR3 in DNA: TGTGCCAGCAGCTTTTTCGGTATGTTCGGCCTAGCGGTACACAATGAGCAGTTCTTC. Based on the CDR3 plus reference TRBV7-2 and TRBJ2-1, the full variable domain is GAGVSQSPSNKVTEKGKDVELRCDPISGHTALYWYRQSLGQGLEFLIYFQGNSAPDKSGLPSDRFSAERTGGSVSTLTIQRTQQEDSAVYLCASSFFGMFGLAVHNEQFFGPGTRLTVL.